This is a list of T cell receptor beta chains from one sample in a study of blood T cell repertoires in COVID-19. Using immunoSEQ multiplex PCR, the repertoire was profiled, and TCRdb retains in-frame clones only, with some absent. The sample consists of some 260,000 clones, roughly nine tenths of them appearing once. The material sequenced was PBMCs or T cells enriched from blood (not recorded which). These receptors were taken from a woman aged 25 to 39 with acute COVID-19. Both conserved end residues are trimmed from each CDR3. A D gene is named only where the DNA matches it firmly.

cdr3_length: 11
v_call: TRBV5-4
j_call: TRBJ1-1
d_call: .
cdr3_aa: ASRPGGDTEAF

cdr3_length: 12
v_call: TRBV30
j_call: TRBJ1-1
d_call: .
cdr3_aa: AWMGGVLNTEAF

cdr3_length: 13
v_call: TRBV3-1/TRBV3-2
j_call: TRBJ2-5
d_call: .
cdr3_aa: ASRPRSVRGETQY

cdr3_length: 14
v_call: TRBV5-5
j_call: TRBJ2-7
d_call: .
cdr3_aa: ASSSDSAVRGYEQY

cdr3_length: 10
v_call: TRBV5-1
j_call: TRBJ2-5
d_call: TRBD1
cdr3_aa: ASSPGGETQY

cdr3_length: 13
v_call: TRBV6-5
j_call: TRBJ1-1
d_call: TRBD1
cdr3_aa: ASSTRQGGNTEAF

cdr3_length: 13
v_call: TRBV11-2
j_call: TRBJ1-2
d_call: TRBD1
cdr3_aa: ASSLMGQANYGYT

cdr3_length: 13
v_call: TRBV28
j_call: TRBJ2-6
d_call: .
cdr3_aa: ASRPQVWGANVLT

cdr3_length: 12
v_call: TRBV9
j_call: TRBJ1-4
d_call: TRBD1
cdr3_aa: ASSRTGSGEKLF

cdr3_length: 10
v_call: TRBV28
j_call: TRBJ1-2
d_call: .
cdr3_aa: ASRGVNYGYT

cdr3_length: 12
v_call: TRBV28
j_call: TRBJ1-4
d_call: TRBD1
cdr3_aa: ASTGTARNEKLF

cdr3_length: 14
v_call: TRBV9
j_call: TRBJ1-4
d_call: .
cdr3_aa: ASSPTTGSTNEKLF

cdr3_length: 12
v_call: TRBV9
j_call: TRBJ2-3
d_call: TRBD1
cdr3_aa: ASSVQMTGHTQY

cdr3_length: 11
v_call: TRBV18
j_call: TRBJ2-5
d_call: .
cdr3_aa: ASSPSRGETQY

cdr3_length: 12
v_call: TRBV6-5
j_call: TRBJ2-7
d_call: TRBD1
cdr3_aa: ASSRQGAKDEQY

cdr3_length: 17
v_call: TRBV24-1
j_call: TRBJ2-3
d_call: .
cdr3_aa: ATATTGPRLGAFTDTQY

cdr3_length: 14
v_call: TRBV5-1
j_call: TRBJ2-2
d_call: TRBD1
cdr3_aa: ASRSPGQGSTGELF

cdr3_length: 10
v_call: TRBV27
j_call: TRBJ1-1
d_call: .
cdr3_aa: ASSPQGTEAF

cdr3_length: 13
v_call: TRBV7-9
j_call: TRBJ1-1
d_call: TRBD1
cdr3_aa: ASSTRTGTNTEAF

cdr3_length: 11
v_call: TRBV28
j_call: TRBJ2-3
d_call: .
cdr3_aa: AILAASTDTQY

cdr3_length: 11
v_call: TRBV12-3/TRBV12-4
j_call: TRBJ1-1
d_call: .
cdr3_aa: ASSLRGEGEAF

cdr3_length: 12
v_call: TRBV5-1
j_call: TRBJ2-7
d_call: TRBD1
cdr3_aa: ASSWDSPSYEQY

cdr3_length: 13
v_call: TRBV3-1/TRBV3-2
j_call: TRBJ2-3
d_call: .
cdr3_aa: ASSQATRIGDTQY

cdr3_length: 14
v_call: TRBV5-1
j_call: TRBJ2-5
d_call: TRBD2
cdr3_aa: ASSLGSGGNQETQY